This T cell receptor (beta chain) was found in a study of pediatric ulcerative colitis. Method: immunoSEQ multiplex PCR; TCRdb's copy keeps in-frame clones and lacks some. The sample includes more than 9,000 clones, 75% to 85% of them seen just once. This clone counts as large. Its antigen remains unidentified. During colonoscopy, one to two rectal pinch biopsies were collected. Whole-study findings and limits: All ulcerative colitis patients, but no controls, carried a couple of rectal clonotypes. Blood-rectal clonal overlap within each person was significantly higher in ulcerative colitis patients than controls.

The TCR comes from a girl aged 10-17 years who was a control in a study of pediatric ulcerative colitis. The sequenced material came from gut tissue.

The chain's CDR3 is CASSSQSPGGEQFF. DNA for the CDR3: TGTGCCAGCAGCAGCCAATCCCCGGGAGGGGAGCAGTTCTTC. J is TRBJ2-1 and V is TRBV4-2, with 8 positions matching TRBD2. CDR3 length equals 14 residues. V dropped 5 bases and J dropped 10; count of bases not matched to a gene: 10. The V gene's germline CDR1 is LGHNA and CDR2 YNFKEQ.